The T cell receptor beta chain under discussion was sequenced for a study of T cells expressing NK-cell markers. Following a re-call of the 5' RACE reads, TCRdb has one entry per CDR3 protein and lacks DNA. The repertoire table contains fewer than 400,000 distinct CDR3 sequences. CDR3 length equals 11 residues. Germline CDR1 and CDR2: SGHRS and YFSETQ. This TCR was sampled from a woman between 45 and 60 years old in good health. The J gene is TRBJ2-1, the V gene TRBV5-1. The sample consisted of blood T cells: a sorted CD56 or NKG2C T cell subset, CD4+ or CD8+ T cells, or bulk PBMC T cells (not recorded which). The chain's CDR3 is CASSVNNEQFF.